Sequencing of this TCR beta chain was carried out in a study of T cell changes during pregnancy in multiple sclerosis. Repertoires were generated with immunoSEQ multiplex PCR, while TCRdb's copy carries only in-frame clones and drops some. Here the sample spans about 62,000 clones, 89% being singletons. Losses at the gene ends were 3 bases for V and 4 bases for J; bases not matched to a gene: 15. The CDR3 extends over 18 amino acids. Germline V lookup: CDR1 LNHDA, CDR2 SQIVND (reference sequence). This sequence joins TRBV19 and TRBJ1-1, with 9 bases that match TRBD1. The TCR was taken from a female donor with multiple sclerosis, enrolled in a pregnancy study. Sequencing was performed on peripheral blood, taken in the first trimester of pregnancy. The CDR3 nucleotides read TGTGCCAGTAGTATCACCTCATGGGGACAGGGTCGGGGCACTGAAGCTTTCTTT. Protein: CASSITSWGQGRGTEAFF.